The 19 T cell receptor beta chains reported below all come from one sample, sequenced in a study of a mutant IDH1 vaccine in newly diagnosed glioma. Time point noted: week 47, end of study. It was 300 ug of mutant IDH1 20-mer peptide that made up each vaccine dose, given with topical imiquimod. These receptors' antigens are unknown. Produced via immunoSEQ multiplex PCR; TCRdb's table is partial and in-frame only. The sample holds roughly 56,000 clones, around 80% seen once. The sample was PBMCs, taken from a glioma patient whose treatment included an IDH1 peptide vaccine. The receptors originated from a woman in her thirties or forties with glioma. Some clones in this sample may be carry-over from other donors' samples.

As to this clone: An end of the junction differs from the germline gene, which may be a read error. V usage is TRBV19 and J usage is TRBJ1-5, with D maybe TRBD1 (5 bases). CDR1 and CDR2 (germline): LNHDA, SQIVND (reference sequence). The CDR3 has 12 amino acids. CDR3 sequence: CASTSNPGLWYF. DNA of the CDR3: TGTGCCAGTACCTCCAACCCGGGACTTTGGTATTTT. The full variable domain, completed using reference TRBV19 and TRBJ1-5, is DGGITQSPKYLFRKEGQNVTLSCEQNLNHDAMYWYRQDPGQGLRLIYYSQIVNDFQKGDIAEGYSVSREKKESFPLTVTSAQKNPTAFYLCASTSNPGLWYFGDGTRLSIL.

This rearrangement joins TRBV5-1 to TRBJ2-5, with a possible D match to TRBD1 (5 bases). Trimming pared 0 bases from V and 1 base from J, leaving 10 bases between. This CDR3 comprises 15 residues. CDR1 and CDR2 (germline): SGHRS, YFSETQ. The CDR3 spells CASSLDVTVQETQYF. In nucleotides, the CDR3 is TGCGCCAGCAGCTTGGATGTGACAGTCCAAGAGACCCAGTACTTC.

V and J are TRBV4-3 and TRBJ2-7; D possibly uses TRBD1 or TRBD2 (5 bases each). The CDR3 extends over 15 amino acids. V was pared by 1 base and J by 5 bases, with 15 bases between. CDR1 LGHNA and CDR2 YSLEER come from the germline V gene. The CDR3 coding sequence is TGCGCCAGCAGCCAAGCGGCTGGGGGAGTCGACGAGCAGTACTTC. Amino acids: CASSQAAGGVDEQYF.

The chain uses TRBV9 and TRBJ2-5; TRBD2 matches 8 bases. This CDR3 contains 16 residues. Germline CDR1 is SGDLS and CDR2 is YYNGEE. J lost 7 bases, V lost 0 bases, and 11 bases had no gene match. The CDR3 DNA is TGTGCCAGCAGCGTAGTGCCGGGACTAGGACTCGGGACCCAGTACTTC. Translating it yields CASSVVPGLGLGTQYF.

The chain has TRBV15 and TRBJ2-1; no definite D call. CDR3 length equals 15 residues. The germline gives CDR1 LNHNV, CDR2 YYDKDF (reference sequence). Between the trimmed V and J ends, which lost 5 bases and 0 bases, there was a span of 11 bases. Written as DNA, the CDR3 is TGTGCCACCAGCTCGACCCGGAACTCCTACAATGAGCAGTTCTTC. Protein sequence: CATSSTRNSYNEQFF. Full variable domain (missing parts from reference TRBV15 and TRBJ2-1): DAMVIQNPRYQVTQFGKPVTLSCSQTLNHNVMYWYQQKSSQAPKLLFHYYDKDFNNEADTPDNFQSRRPNTSFCFLDIRSPGLGDTAMYLCATSSTRNSYNEQFFGPGTRLTVL.

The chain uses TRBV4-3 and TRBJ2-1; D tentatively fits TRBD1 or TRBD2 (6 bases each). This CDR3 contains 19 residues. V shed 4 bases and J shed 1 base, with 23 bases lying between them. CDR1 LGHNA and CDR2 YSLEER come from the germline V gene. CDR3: CASSPYHQGSGGSYNEQFF. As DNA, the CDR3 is TGCGCCAGCAGCCCCTATCATCAGGGGAGTGGGGGGTCCTACAATGAGCAGTTCTTC.

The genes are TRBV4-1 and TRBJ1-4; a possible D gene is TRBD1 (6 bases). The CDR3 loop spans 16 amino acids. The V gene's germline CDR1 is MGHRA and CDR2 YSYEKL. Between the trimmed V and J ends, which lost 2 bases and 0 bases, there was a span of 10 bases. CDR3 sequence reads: CASSQMAGATNEKLFF. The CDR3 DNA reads TGCGCCAGCAGCCAAATGGCAGGGGCAACTAATGAAAAACTGTTTTTT.

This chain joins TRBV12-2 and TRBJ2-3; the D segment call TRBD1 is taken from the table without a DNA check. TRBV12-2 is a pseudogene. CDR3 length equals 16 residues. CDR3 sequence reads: CASRLEQGVSTDTQYF. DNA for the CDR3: TGTGCAAGTCGCTTAGAACAGGGGGTGAGCACAGATACGCAGTATTTT.

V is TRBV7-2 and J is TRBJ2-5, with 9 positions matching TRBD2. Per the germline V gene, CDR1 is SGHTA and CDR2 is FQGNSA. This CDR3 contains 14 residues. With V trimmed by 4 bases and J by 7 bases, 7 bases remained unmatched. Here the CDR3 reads CASSSGLAGGTQYF. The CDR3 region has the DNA TGTGCCAGCAGCTCGGGACTAGCCGGCGGGACCCAGTACTTC.

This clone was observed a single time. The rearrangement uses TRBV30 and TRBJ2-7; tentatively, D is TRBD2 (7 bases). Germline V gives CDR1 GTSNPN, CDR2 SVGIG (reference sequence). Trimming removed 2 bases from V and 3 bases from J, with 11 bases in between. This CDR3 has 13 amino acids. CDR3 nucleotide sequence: TGTGCCTGGAGTAGGGGGGGCCTCTACGAGCAGTACTTC. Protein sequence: CAWSRGGLYEQYF.

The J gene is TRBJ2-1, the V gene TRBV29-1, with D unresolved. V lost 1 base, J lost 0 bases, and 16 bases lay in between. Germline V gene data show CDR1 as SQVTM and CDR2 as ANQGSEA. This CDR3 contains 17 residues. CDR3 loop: CSVEGTTSRSSYNEQFF. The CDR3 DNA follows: TGCAGCGTTGAAGGTACGACGTCTAGGAGCTCCTACAATGAGCAGTTCTTC.

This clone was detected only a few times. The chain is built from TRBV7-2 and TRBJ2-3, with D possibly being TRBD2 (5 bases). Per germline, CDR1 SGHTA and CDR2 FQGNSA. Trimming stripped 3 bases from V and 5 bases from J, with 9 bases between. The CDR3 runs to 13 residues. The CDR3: CASSFREGDTQYF. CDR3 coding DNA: TGTGCCAGCAGCTTCCGAGAGGGAGATACGCAGTATTTT.

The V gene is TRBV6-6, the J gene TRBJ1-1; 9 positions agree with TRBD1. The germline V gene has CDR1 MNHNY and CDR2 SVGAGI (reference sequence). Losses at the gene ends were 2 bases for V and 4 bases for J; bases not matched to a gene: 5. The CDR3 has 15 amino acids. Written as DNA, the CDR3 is TGTGCCAGCAGTTACCCGACAGGGGGAGGCACTGAAGCTTTCTTT. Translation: CASSYPTGGGTEAFF.

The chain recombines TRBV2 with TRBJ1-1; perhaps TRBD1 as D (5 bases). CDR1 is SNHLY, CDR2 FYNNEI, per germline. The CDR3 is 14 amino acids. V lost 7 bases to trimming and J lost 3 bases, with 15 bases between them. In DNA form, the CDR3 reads TGTGCCAGCACCCTTGGGGGAGGGGACACTGAAGCTTTCTTT. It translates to CASTLGGGDTEAFF.

The CDR3 loop is CASGGRDIGTQYF. CDR3 bases: TGTGCCAGCGGGGGCCGGGACATAGGTACGCAGTATTTT. The chain combines TRBV2 with TRBJ2-3; a weak D match, TRBD1 (6 bases). With 8 bases removed from V and 8 bases from J, the gap between germline ends came to 17 bases. The CDR3 consists of 13 residues. CDR1 is SNHLY and CDR2 is FYNNEI in the germline V gene.

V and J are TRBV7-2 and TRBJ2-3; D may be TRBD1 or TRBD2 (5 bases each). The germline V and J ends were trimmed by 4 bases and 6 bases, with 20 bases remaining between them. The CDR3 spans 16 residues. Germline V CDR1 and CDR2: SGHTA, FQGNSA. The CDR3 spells CASSSWASQGGDTQYF. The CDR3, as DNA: TGTGCCAGCAGCTCCTGGGCTAGCCAGGGCGGGGATACGCAGTATTTT.

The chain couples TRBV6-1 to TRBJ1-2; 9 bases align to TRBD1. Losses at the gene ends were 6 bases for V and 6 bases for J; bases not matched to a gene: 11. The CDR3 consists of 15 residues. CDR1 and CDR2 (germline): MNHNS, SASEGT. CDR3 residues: CASSAQGAMLDGYTF. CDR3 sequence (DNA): TGTGCCAGCAGCGCACAGGGGGCAATGCTCGATGGCTACACCTTC.

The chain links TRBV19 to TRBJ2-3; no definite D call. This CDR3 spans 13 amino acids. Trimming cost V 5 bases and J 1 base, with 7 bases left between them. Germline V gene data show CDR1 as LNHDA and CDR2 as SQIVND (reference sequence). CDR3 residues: CASSVRGTDTQYF. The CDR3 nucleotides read TGTGCCAGTAGTGTCCGGGGCACAGATACGCAGTATTTT.

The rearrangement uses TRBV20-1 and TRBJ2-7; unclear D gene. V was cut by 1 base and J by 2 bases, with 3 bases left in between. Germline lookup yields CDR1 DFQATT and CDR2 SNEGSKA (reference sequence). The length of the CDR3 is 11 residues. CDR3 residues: CSARGTYEQYF. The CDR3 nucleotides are TGCAGTGCTAGAGGGACCTACGAGCAGTACTTC.